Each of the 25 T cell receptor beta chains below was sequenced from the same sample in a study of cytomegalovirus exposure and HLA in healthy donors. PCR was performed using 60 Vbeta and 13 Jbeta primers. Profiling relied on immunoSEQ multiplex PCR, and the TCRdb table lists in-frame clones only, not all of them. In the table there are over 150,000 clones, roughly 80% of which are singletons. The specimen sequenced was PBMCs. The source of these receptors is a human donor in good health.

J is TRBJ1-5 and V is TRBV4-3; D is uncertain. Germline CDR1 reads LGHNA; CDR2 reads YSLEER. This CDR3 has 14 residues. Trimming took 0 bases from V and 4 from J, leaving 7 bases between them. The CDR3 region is CASSQDRKNQPQHF. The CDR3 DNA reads TGCGCCAGCAGCCAAGACAGGAAAAATCAGCCCCAGCATTTT.

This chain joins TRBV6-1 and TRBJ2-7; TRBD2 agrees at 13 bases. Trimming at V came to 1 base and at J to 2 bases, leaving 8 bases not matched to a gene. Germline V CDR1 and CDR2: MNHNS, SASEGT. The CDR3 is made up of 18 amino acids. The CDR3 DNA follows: TGTGCCAGCAGTGAAGAGGTACTAGCGGGGGGGCTCCCCTACGAGCAGTACTTC. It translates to CASSEEVLAGGLPYEQYF.

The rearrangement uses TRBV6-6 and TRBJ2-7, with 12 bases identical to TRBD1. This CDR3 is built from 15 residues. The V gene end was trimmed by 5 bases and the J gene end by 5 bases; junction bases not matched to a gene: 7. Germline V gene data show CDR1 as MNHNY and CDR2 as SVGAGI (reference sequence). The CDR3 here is CASSVRGTGGHEQYF. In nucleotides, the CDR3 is TGTGCCAGCAGTGTGCGGGGGACAGGGGGCCACGAGCAGTACTTC.

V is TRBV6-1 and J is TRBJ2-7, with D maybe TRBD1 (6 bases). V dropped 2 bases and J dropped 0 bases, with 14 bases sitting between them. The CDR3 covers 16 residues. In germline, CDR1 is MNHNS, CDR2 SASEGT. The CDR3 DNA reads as TGTGCCAGCAGTGAAACTACCTCGGACAGCTCCTACGAGCAGTACTTC. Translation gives CASSETTSDSSYEQYF.

The CDR3 DNA follows: TGTGCCAGCAGCAGTCGTAGCGGGGTTTCCTACAATGAGCAGTTCTTC. It yields the protein CASSSRSGVSYNEQFF. The chain has TRBV9 and TRBJ2-1; 8 nucleotides line up with TRBD2. The trim removed 4 bases at V and 1 base at J, leaving 7 bases unmatched. Germline assignment: CDR1 SGDLS and CDR2 YYNGEE. The CDR3 covers 16 residues.

CDR3 loop: CASSLTGGTEAFF. The CDR3 coding sequence is TGTGCCAGCAGTTTAACAGGGGGGACTGAAGCTTTCTTT. The chain links TRBV27 to TRBJ1-1; 8 bases line up with TRBD1. The CDR3 extends over 13 amino acids. J was trimmed by 5 bases and V by 2 bases; bases with no gene match: 1. Germline V gene lookup returns CDR1 MNHEY and CDR2 SMNVEV (reference sequence).

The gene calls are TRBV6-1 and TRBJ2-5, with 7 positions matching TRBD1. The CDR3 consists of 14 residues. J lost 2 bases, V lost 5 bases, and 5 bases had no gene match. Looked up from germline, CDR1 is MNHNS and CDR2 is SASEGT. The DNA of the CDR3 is TGTGCCAGCAGTAGAGGGGGACAGCAAGAGACCCAGTACTTC. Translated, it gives CASSRGGQQETQYF.

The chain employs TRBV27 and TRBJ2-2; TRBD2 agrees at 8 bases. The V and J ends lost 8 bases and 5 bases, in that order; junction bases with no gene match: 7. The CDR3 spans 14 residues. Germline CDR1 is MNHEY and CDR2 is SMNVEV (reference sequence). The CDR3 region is CASRRGGSTGELFF. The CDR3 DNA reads TGTGCCAGCCGCCGGGGGGGAAGTACCGGGGAGCTGTTTTTT.

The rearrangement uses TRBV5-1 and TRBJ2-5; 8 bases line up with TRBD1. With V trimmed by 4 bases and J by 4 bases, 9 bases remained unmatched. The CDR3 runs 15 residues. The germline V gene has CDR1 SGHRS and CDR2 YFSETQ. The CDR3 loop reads CASSIGQGRGETQYF. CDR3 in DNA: TGCGCCAGCAGCATCGGACAGGGCCGGGGAGAGACCCAGTACTTC.

DNA for the CDR3: TGCGCCAGCAGCTTGGACTTGGGGGCAGGCACTGAAGCTTTCTTT. Its translation is CASSLDLGAGTEAFF. V usage is TRBV5-1 and J usage is TRBJ1-1, with D perhaps TRBD1 (6 bases). Trimming stripped 0 bases from V and 4 bases from J, with 13 bases between. Germline V CDR1 and CDR2: SGHRS, YFSETQ. This CDR3 region has 15 residues.

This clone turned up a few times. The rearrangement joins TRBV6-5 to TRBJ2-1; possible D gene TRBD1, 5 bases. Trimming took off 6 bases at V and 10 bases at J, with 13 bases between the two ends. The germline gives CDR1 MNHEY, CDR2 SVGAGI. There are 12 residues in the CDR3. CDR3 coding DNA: TGTGCCAGCAGACTCGGAGCAGGGGAGCAGTTCTTC. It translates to CASRLGAGEQFF.

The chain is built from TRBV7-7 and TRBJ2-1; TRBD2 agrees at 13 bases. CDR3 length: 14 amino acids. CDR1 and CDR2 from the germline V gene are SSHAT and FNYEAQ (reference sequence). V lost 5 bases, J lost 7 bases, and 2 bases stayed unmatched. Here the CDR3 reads CASSQTSGGNEQFF. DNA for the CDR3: TGTGCCAGCAGCCAGACTAGCGGGGGGAATGAGCAGTTCTTC.

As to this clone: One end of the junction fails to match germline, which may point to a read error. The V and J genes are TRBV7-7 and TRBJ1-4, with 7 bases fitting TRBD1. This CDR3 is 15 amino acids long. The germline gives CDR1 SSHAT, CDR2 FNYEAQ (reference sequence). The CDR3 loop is CASSLGGGPNEKLFF. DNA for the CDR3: TGTGCTAGCAGCTTAGGGGGCGGTCCTAATGAAAAACTGTTTTTT.

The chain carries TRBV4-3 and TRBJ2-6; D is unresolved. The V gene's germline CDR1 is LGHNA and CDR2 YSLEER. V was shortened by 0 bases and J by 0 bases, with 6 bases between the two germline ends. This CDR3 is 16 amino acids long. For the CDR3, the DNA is TGCGCCAGCAGCCAAGATACGAGCTCTGGGGCCAACGTCCTGACTTTC. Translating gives CASSQDTSSGANVLTF.

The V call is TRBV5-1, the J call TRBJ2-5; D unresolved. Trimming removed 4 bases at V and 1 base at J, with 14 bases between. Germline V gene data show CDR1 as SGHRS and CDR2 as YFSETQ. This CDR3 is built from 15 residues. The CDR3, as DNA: TGCGCCAGCAGCCCTTTCATGAACTCCCAAGAGACCCAGTACTTC. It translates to CASSPFMNSQETQYF.

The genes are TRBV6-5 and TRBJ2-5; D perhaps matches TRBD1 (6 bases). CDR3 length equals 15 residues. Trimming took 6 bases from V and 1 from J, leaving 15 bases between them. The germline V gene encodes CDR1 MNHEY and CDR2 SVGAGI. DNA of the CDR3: TGTGCCAGCAGGGGACATATAGGGGGCCAAGAGACCCAGTACTTC. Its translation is CASRGHIGGQETQYF.

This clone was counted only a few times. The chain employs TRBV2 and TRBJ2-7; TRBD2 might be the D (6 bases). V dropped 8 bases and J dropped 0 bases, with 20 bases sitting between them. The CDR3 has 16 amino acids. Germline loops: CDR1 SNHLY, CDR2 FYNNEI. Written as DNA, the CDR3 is TGTGCCAGCCCTGGAGGGAAGGTAACCAGCTCCTACGAGCAGTACTTC. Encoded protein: CASPGGKVTSSYEQYF.

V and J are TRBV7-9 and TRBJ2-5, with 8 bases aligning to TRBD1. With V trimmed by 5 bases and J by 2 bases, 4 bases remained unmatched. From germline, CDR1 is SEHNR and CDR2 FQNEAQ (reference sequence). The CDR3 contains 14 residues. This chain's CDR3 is CASSEQGEQETQYF. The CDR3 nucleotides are TGTGCCAGCAGCGAACAGGGGGAACAAGAGACCCAGTACTTC.

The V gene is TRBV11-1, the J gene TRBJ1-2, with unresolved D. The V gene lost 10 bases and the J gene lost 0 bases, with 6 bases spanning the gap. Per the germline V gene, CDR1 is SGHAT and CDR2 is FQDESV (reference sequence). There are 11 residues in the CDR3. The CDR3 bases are TGTGCCACCCCATCTAACTATGGCTACACCTTC. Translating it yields CATPSNYGYTF.

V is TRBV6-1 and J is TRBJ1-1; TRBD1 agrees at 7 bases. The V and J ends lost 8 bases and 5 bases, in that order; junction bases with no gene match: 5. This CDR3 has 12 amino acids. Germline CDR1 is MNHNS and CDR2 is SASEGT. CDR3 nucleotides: TGTGCCAGCCTGGACAGGCGGACTGAAGCTTTCTTT. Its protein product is CASLDRRTEAFF.

CDR3: CASNQVNTGELFF. CDR3 DNA: TGTGCCAGCAATCAGGTCAACACCGGGGAGCTGTTTTTT. The genes are TRBV6-6 and TRBJ2-2, with D uncertain. V was pared by 7 bases and J by 2 bases, with 8 bases between. The CDR3 sequence is 13 residues long. The germline V gene has CDR1 MNHNY and CDR2 SVGAGI (reference sequence).

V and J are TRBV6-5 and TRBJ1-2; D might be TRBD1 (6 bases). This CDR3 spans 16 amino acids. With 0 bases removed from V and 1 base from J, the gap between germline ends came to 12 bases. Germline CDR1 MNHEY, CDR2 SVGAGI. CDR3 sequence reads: CASSYSTGYLNYGYTF. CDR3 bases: TGTGCCAGCAGTTACTCGACAGGATACCTTAACTATGGCTACACCTTC.

The chain's CDR3 is CASSFVGGPYEQYF. The CDR3 nucleotides read TGTGCCAGTAGTTTCGTTGGGGGCCCCTACGAGCAGTACTTC. V usage is TRBV19 and J usage is TRBJ2-7, with D tentatively TRBD1 (6 bases). Between the trimmed V and J ends, which lost 5 bases and 2 bases, there was a span of 13 bases. Germline V gene sequence: CDR1 LNHDA, CDR2 SQIVND (reference sequence). The CDR3 is made up of 14 amino acids.

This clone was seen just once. In nucleotides, the CDR3 is TGTGCCAGCAGCTTAGAACTAGCGGGTAACACCGGGGAGCTGTTTTTT. Its protein product is CASSLELAGNTGELFF. The genes are TRBV5-4 and TRBJ2-2; TRBD2 agrees at 9 bases. The CDR3 runs 16 residues. Germline assignment: CDR1 SGHNT and CDR2 YYREEE (reference sequence). The V gene end was trimmed by 2 bases and the J gene end by 2 bases; junction bases not matched to a gene: 4.

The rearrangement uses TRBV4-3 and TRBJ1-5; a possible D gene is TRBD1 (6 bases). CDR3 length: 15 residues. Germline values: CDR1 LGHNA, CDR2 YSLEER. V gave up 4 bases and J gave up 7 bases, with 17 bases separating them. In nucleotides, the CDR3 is TGCGCCAGCAGCCCATTCCTAGGGGGTCGCCAGCCCCAGCATTTT. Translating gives CASSPFLGGRQPQHF.